Listed below are T cell receptor beta chains from one sample, sequenced in a study of blood T cell repertoires in COVID-19. Clones were read by immunoSEQ multiplex PCR, and TCRdb kept only the in-frame ones, dropping some. The sample includes around 14,000 clones, around 91% seen only once; the top ten take 8.1%. The sequenced sample consisted of peripheral blood. All receptors come from a human donor in a cohort sampled during active COVID-19. The CDR3 runs from the conserved cysteine through the conserved F or W. A D gene is named only where the DNA matches it firmly. Expanded clones get a size class; other rows say once, few or many, or leave the size out.

. | TRBJ2-7 | TRBV6-6 | . | 12 | CASSKDSYEQYF | TGTGCCAGCAGTAAAGACTCTTACGAGCAGTACTTC
TRBD2 | TRBJ2-1 | TRBV29-1 | . | 17 | CSVEVGTSGRALNEQFF | TGCAGCGTTGAAGTAGGGACTAGCGGGAGGGCCCTCAATGAGCAGTTCTTC
TRBD2 | TRBJ2-1 | TRBV5-6 | once | 15 | CASFLLAGVSNEQFF | TGTGCCAGCTTCCTTCTAGCGGGAGTAAGCAATGAGCAGTTCTTC
TRBD2 | TRBJ2-1 | TRBV19 | few | 16 | CASSLGSGKGYNEQFF | TGTGCCAGTAGCCTGGGTAGCGGGAAGGGATACAATGAGCAGTTCTTC
. | TRBJ2-1 | TRBV6-2/TRBV6-3 | . | 11 | CASSYFSEQFF | TGTGCCAGCAGTTACTTTAGCGAGCAGTTCTTC
. | TRBJ1-5 | TRBV19 | once | 14 | CASSIDVKREPQHF | TGTGCCAGTAGTATTGATGTTAAGAGGGAGCCCCAGCATTTT
TRBD2 | TRBJ2-7 | TRBV12-5 | . | 18 | CASGLVLNLAGSSYEQYF | TGTGCTAGTGGTTTGGTACTAAACCTAGCGGGAAGCTCCTACGAGCAGTACTTC
. | TRBJ2-7 | TRBV10-3 | . | 13 | CATRTEDLYEQYF | TGTGCCACCAGGACAGAAGATCTCTACGAGCAGTACTTC
TRBD1 | TRBJ2-1 | TRBV3-1/TRBV3-2 | . | 14 | CASRELGQGGEQFF | TGTGCCAGCAGAGAATTGGGACAGGGAGGTGAGCAGTTCTTC
TRBD2 | TRBJ2-7 | TRBV19 | . | 12 | CARLARPYEQYF | TGTGCCAGACTAGCGAGACCCTACGAGCAGTACTTC
. | TRBJ2-7 | TRBV7-6 | . | 15 | CASSLKPGQNYEQYF | TGTGCCAGCAGCTTAAAGCCGGGACAAAACTACGAGCAGTACTTC
TRBD2 | TRBJ2-7 | TRBV10-3 | . | 16 | CAISESKGLAGYEQYF | TGTGCCATCAGTGAGTCGAAGGGACTAGCTGGTTACGAGCAGTACTTC
TRBD1 | TRBJ2-7 | TRBV27 | . | 14 | CASTRGQGFYEQYF | TGTGCCAGCACCCGGGGACAGGGCTTTTACGAGCAGTACTTC
. | TRBJ2-3 | TRBV9 | . | 16 | CASSVDGSSSTDTQYF | TGTGCCAGCAGCGTAGATGGCAGTTCTAGCACAGATACGCAGTATTTT
. | TRBJ1-6 | TRBV19 | . | 16 | CASFPGPGSYNSPLHF | TGTGCCAGTTTCCCGGGTCCTGGGTCCTATAATTCACCCCTCCACTTT
TRBD2 | TRBJ2-5 | TRBV19 | . | 15 | CASSKGLAQQETQYF | TGTGCCAGTAGTAAAGGACTAGCCCAACAAGAGACCCAGTACTTC
. | TRBJ2-7 | TRBV6-1 | . | 16 | CASSEFGGRGLYEQYF | TGTGCCAGCAGTGAATTTGGCGGCAGGGGCCTCTACGAGCAGTACTTC
. | TRBJ2-7 | TRBV6-2/TRBV6-3 | . | 14 | CASSSNRRIYEQYF | TGTGCCAGCAGTTCGAACAGGCGGATCTACGAGCAGTACTTC
TRBD1 | TRBJ2-7 | TRBV5-4 | few | 14 | CASSSGTGLYEQYF | TGTGCCAGCAGCTCCGGGACAGGGCTTTACGAGCAGTACTTC
TRBD1 | TRBJ2-5 | TRBV6-2/TRBV6-3 | . | 13 | CASSPGQGSTQYF | TGTGCCAGCAGCCCCGGACAGGGGTCGACCCAGTACTTC
TRBD2 | TRBJ2-5 | TRBV10-2 | . | 16 | CASSEGRGLTQETQYF | TGCGCCAGCAGTGAGGGGAGGGGACTCACACAAGAGACCCAGTACTTC
. | TRBJ2-5 | TRBV11-3 | . | 13 | CASSLVSQETQYF | TGTGCCAGCAGCTTAGTATCCCAAGAGACCCAGTACTTC
. | TRBJ2-3 | TRBV6-5 | once | 14 | CAARLNLPTDTQYF | TGTGCCGCCAGGCTCAATCTTCCCACAGATACGCAGTATTTT
. | TRBJ2-4 | TRBV19 | . | 15 | CASSTDYYTKNIQYF | TGTGCCAGTAGTACGGACTATTATACCAAAAACATTCAGTACTTC
. | TRBJ2-7 | TRBV7-9 | . | 13 | CASSLEQGYEQYF | TGTGCCAGCAGCTTAGAGCAGGGCTACGAGCAGTACTTC
. | TRBJ1-5 | TRBV20-1 | . | 14 | CSASPSISNQPQHF | TGCAGTGCTAGTCCGAGCATTAGCAATCAGCCCCAGCATTTT
TRBD1 | TRBJ2-7 | TRBV2 | once | 16 | CASTRLPGQGLYEQYF | TGTGCCAGCACCAGATTACCGGGACAGGGTCTCTACGAGCAGTACTTC
. | TRBJ2-1 | TRBV4-2 | once | 14 | CASSQEVSGNEQFF | TGTGCCAGCAGCCAAGAGGTTAGCGGAAATGAGCAGTTCTTC
TRBD2 | TRBJ2-1 | TRBV10-3 | . | 15 | CAISDKSGRANEQFF | TGTGCCATCAGTGATAAGAGCGGGAGAGCCAATGAGCAGTTCTTC
TRBD1 | TRBJ1-5 | TRBV19 | . | 16 | CASSISDRGLGQPQHF | TGTGCCAGTAGTATCTCGGACAGGGGGCTAGGGCAGCCCCAGCATTTT
TRBD2 | TRBJ2-1 | TRBV11-3 | once | 15 | CASSLGAGGNNEQFF | TGTGCCAGCAGCTTAGGCGCGGGGGGTAACAATGAGCAGTTCTTC
. | TRBJ2-2 | TRBV29-1 | . | 14 | CSVLLSRSGGELFF | TGCAGCGTTCTTCTATCAAGAAGCGGCGGGGAGCTGTTTTTT
. | TRBJ2-2 | TRBV6-6 | . | 16 | CASTVDSSSGAGELFF | TGTGCCAGCACCGTTGACAGCTCAAGTGGTGCCGGGGAGCTGTTTTTT
. | TRBJ1-2 | TRBV2 | . | 14 | CASSEVRQSGGYTF | TGTGCCAGCAGTGAAGTTCGACAGTCGGGCGGCTACACCTTC
TRBD1 | TRBJ2-7 | TRBV23-1 | once | 14 | CASSHRTGRNEQYF | TGCGCCAGCAGTCACAGGACAGGGAGGAACGAGCAGTACTTC
. | TRBJ2-1 | TRBV7-2 | . | 15 | CASSPDYSSYNEQFF | TGTGCCAGCAGCCCAGACTACAGCTCCTACAATGAGCAGTTCTTC
. | TRBJ1-6 | TRBV9 | . | 14 | CASSVKQVGSPLHF | TGTGCCAGCAGCGTAAAACAGGTCGGCTCACCCCTCCACTTT
TRBD1 | TRBJ1-1 | TRBV27 | . | 14 | CASSQGQGRTEAFF | TGTGCCAGCAGTCAGGGACAGGGGCGTACTGAAGCTTTCTTT
TRBD2 | TRBJ2-3 | TRBV3-1/TRBV3-2 | once | 16 | CASSPRTSGLTDTQYF | TGTGCCAGCAGCCCGAGGACTAGCGGTCTCACAGATACGCAGTATTTT
. | TRBJ2-5 | TRBV12-5 | . | 14 | CASESSEGRETQYF | TGTGCTAGTGAGTCTAGCGAGGGCCGAGAGACCCAGTACTTC
. | TRBJ1-6 | TRBV3-1/TRBV3-2 | . | 15 | CASSQGDSHNSPLHF | TGTGCCAGCAGCCAAGGAGACAGCCATAATTCACCCCTCCACTTT
. | TRBJ1-6 | TRBV3-1/TRBV3-2 | . | 14 | CASSQRSAGSPLHF | TGTGCCAGCAGCCAACGCTCGGCGGGTTCACCCCTCCACTTT
. | TRBJ2-7 | TRBV5-1 | once | 16 | CASSLVSGVKSYEQYF | TGCGCCAGCAGCTTGGTTTCAGGGGTTAAGAGCTACGAGCAGTACTTC
. | TRBJ2-3 | TRBV10-3 | . | 11 | CAITSTDTQYF | TGTGCCATCACTAGTACAGATACGCAGTATTTT
TRBD1 | TRBJ2-2 | TRBV7-6 | . | 16 | CASSLGQGPNTGELFF | TGTGCCAGCAGCCTAGGACAGGGCCCGAACACCGGGGAGCTGTTTTTT
. | TRBJ2-1 | TRBV10-3 | once | 12 | CAISEGGSEQFF | TGTGCCATCAGTGAGGGGGGGTCTGAGCAGTTCTTC
TRBD2 | TRBJ2-1 | TRBV5-1 | . | 17 | CASSLDPASGRANEQFF | TGCGCCAGCAGCTTGGACCCCGCTAGCGGGAGGGCCAATGAGCAGTTCTTC
TRBD2 | TRBJ2-1 | TRBV9 | . | 16 | CASSVVGLAGVGEQFF | TGTGCCAGCAGCGTAGTGGGACTAGCGGGAGTGGGTGAGCAGTTCTTC
TRBD1 | TRBJ2-1 | TRBV7-3 | . | 13 | CASSSTGSNEQFF | TGTGCCAGCAGCTCGACAGGGAGTAATGAGCAGTTCTTC
. | TRBJ1-4 | TRBV3-1/TRBV3-2 | . | 15 | CASSQGTATNEKLFF | TGTGCCAGCAGCCAAGGGACAGCGACTAATGAAAAACTGTTTTTT